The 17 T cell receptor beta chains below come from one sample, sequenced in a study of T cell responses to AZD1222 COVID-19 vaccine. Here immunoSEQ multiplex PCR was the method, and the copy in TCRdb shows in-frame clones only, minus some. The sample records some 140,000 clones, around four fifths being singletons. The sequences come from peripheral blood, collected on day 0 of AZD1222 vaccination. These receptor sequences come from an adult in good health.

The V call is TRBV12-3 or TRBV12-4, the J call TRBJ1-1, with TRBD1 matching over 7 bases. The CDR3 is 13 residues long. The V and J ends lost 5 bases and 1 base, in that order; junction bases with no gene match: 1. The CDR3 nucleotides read TGTGCCAGCAGTGGGACAGAGAACACTGAAGCTTTCTTT. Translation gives CASSGTENTEAFF.

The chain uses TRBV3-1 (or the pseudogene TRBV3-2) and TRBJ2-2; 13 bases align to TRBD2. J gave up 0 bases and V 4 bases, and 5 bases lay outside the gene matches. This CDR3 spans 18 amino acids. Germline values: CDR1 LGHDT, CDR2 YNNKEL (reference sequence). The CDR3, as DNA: TGTGCCAGCAGCCTAAGACTAGCGGGGGGCGCGAACACCGGGGAGCTGTTTTTT. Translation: CASSLRLAGGANTGELFF.

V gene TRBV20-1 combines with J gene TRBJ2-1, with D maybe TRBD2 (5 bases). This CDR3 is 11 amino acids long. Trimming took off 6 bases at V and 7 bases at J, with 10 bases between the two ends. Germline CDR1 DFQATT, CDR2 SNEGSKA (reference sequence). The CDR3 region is CSASGVNEQFF. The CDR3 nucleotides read TGCAGTGCCTCCGGGGTGAATGAGCAGTTCTTC.

CDR3 in amino acids: CASSLGDHGYTF. The DNA for the CDR3 is TGTGCCAGCAGCTTAGGTGACCATGGCTACACCTTC. This chain links TRBV7-9 with TRBJ1-2; no clear D. The V and J ends lost 1 base and 6 bases respectively, with 6 bases between them. CDR3 length: 12 residues. The V gene's germline CDR1 is SEHNR and CDR2 FQNEAQ (reference sequence).

The CDR3 loop is CASSLFSPGRYGYTF. Here the CDR3 DNA reads TGTGCCAGCAGTTTGTTTAGCCCAGGGCGCTATGGCTACACCTTC. V and J are TRBV28 and TRBJ1-2; D may be TRBD1 (5 bases). V was pared by 3 bases and J by 4 bases, with 15 bases between. The CDR3 consists of 15 residues. In germline, CDR1 is MDHEN, CDR2 SYDVKM.

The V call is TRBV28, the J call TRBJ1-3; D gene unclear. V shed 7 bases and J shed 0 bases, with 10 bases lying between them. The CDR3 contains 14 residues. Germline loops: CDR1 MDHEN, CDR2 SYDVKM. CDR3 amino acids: CASTPQSSGNTIYF. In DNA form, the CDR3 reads TGTGCCAGCACCCCCCAGAGCTCTGGAAACACCATATATTTT.

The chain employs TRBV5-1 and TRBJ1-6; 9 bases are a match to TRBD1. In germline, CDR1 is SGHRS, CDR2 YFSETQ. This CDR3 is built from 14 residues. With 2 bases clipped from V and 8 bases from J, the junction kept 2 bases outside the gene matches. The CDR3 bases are TGCGCCAGCAGCTTAGGGGACAGGGATTCACCCCTCCACTTT. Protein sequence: CASSLGDRDSPLHF.

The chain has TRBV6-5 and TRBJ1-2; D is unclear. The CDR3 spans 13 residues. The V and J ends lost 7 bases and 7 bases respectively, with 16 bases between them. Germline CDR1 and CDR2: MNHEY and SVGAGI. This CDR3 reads CASKDLGLGGYTF. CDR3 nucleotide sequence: TGTGCCAGCAAGGACCTCGGGTTGGGTGGCTACACCTTC.

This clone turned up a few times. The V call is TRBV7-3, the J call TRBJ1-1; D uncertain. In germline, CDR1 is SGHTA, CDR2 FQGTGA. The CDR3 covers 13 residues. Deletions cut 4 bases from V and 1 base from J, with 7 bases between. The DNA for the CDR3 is TGTGCCAGCAGCTCCTGGGGGAACACTGAAGCTTTCTTT. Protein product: CASSSWGNTEAFF.

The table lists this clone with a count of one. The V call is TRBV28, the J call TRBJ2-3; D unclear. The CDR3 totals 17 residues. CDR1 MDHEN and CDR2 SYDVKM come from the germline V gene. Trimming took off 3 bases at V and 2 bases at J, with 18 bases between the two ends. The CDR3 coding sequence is TGTGCCAGCAGTTTCCTCCCTGTGGGCCTCTCCACAGATACGCAGTATTTT. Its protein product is CASSFLPVGLSTDTQYF.

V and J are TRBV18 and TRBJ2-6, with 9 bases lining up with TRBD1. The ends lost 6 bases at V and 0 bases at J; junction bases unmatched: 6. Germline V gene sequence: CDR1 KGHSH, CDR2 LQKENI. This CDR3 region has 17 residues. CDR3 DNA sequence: TGTGCCAGCTCCAGGGCACAGGGGGCCTCTGGGGCCAACGTCCTGACTTTC. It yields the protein CASSRAQGASGANVLTF. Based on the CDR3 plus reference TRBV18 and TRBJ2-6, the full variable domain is NAGVMQNPRHLVRRRGQEARLRCSPMKGHSHVYWYRQLPEEGLKFMVYLQKENIIDESGMPKERFSAEFPKEGPSILRIQQVVRGDSAAYFCASSRAQGASGANVLTFGAGSRLTVL.

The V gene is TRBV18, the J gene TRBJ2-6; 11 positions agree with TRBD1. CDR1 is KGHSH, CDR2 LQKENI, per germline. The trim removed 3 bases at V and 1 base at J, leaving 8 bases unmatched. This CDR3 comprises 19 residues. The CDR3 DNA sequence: TGTGCCAGCTCACCCTCTCCAGGACAGGGGGCGTCTGGGGCCAACGTCCTGACTTTC. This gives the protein CASSPSPGQGASGANVLTF.

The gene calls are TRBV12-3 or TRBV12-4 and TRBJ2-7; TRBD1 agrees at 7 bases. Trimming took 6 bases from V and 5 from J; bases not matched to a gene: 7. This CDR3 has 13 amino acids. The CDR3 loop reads CASSVGQSHEQYF. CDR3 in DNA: TGTGCCAGCAGCGTGGGACAGTCCCACGAGCAGTACTTC.

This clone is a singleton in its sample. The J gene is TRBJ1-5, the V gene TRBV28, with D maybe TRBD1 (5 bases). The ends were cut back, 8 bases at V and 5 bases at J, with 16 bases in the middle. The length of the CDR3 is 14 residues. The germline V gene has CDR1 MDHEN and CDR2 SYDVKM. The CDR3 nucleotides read TGTGCCAGCCGTGGGGGGGGTCGGTATCAGCCCCAGCATTTT. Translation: CASRGGGRYQPQHF.

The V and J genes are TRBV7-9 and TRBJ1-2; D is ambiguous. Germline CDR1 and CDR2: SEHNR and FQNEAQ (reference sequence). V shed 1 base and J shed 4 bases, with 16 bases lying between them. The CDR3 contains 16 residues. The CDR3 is CASSLGRSLAVYGYTF. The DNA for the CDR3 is TGTGCCAGCAGCTTAGGCCGGTCACTAGCTGTCTATGGCTACACCTTC.

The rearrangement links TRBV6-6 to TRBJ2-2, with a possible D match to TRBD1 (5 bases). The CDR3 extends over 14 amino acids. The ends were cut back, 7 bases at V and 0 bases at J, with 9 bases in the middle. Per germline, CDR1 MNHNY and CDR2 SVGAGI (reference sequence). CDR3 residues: CASTLTANTGELFF. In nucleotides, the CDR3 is TGTGCCAGCACCCTGACAGCGAACACCGGGGAGCTGTTTTTT.

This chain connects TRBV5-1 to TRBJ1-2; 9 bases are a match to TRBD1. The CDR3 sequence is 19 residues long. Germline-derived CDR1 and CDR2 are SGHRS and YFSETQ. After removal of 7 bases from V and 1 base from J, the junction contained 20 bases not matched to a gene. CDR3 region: CASFPLLMGQGVFNYGYTF. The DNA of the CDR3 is TGCGCCAGCTTCCCCTTGCTGATGGGACAGGGTGTATTTAACTATGGCTACACCTTC.